This T cell receptor beta chain was observed in a study of cytomegalovirus exposure and HLA in healthy donors. Primers included in the PCR were 60 Vbeta and 13 Jbeta primers. Sequenced by immunoSEQ multiplex PCR; TCRdb stores in-frame clones only, minus some. The profile shows 100,000 or so clones, roughly 80% of them singletons. Donors in the study were healthy people who gave bone marrow. At the time of sampling, donors were nominally healthy, though unrecorded immune exposures were likely. This clone turned up a few times. This receptor was identified in a woman aged 40 to 49 in good health and CMV-seropositive. The sample was PBMCs.

The CDR3 DNA sequence: TGCAGCGTTGTTCAGGGGGCTTATAGTGAGCAGTTCTTC. Encoded protein: CSVVQGAYSEQFF. The genes are TRBV29-1 and TRBJ2-1; TRBD1 matches at 8 bases. This CDR3 region has 13 residues. CDR1 and CDR2 from the germline V gene are SQVTM and ANQGSEA. Trimming removed 4 bases from V and 9 bases from J; junction bases left unmatched: 8.